This T cell receptor beta chain is from a study of OX40 agonist ivuxolimab in advanced cancers. Study overall: Cancers in dose escalation were hepatocellular, melanoma, renal cell and head and neck.

The assay was immunoSEQ multiplex PCR, and TCRdb's table has in-frame clones only and misses some. The sample carries more than 60,000 clones, 65% to 90% recorded once. Trimming shortened V by 5 bases and J by 3 bases, and 10 bases separated the two germline ends. Germline V lookup: CDR1 MNHEY, CDR2 SVGAGI. This CDR3 is 14 amino acids long. Comment on this clone: What it binds is unknown.

Study-wide results and caveats: Patients who responded partially at 0.1-3.0 mg/kg showed clonal expansion ranking among the lowest. Expanded clones were, on average, more numerous among CD8+ T cells than CD4+.

The specimen comprised CD4+ or CD8+ T cells sorted from blood, sampled in a trial of the OX40 agonist ivuxolimab. The chain couples TRBV6-5 to TRBJ2-2; D uncertain. The receptor comes from an adult with an advanced solid tumor such as melanoma, head and neck, liver or kidney cancer. The CDR3 sequence: CASSRFPDTGELFF. The CDR3 nucleotides are TGTGCCAGCAGTAGGTTCCCTGACACCGGGGAGCTGTTTTTT.